The present entry profiles one T cell receptor beta chain with its context. Here immunoSEQ multiplex PCR was the method, and the copy in TCRdb shows in-frame clones only, minus some. The profile covers tens of thousands of clones, with 84% appearing a single time and around an eighth taken by the ten largest. On cycle 4 day 1 and cycle 7 day 1, as well as at baseline, blood was sampled. After removal of 0 bases from V and 5 bases from J, the junction contained 11 bases not matched to a gene. The CDR3 has 17 amino acids. CDR1 is SGDLS, CDR2 YYNGEE, per germline. The data stem from a study of OX40 agonist ivuxolimab in advanced cancers.

The rearrangement joins TRBV9 to TRBJ2-5, with 9 bases identical to TRBD2. The TCR was taken from an adult with an advanced solid tumor such as melanoma, head and neck, liver or kidney cancer. The source was CD4+ or CD8+ T cells sorted from blood, collected in a trial of the OX40 agonist ivuxolimab. Here the CDR3 DNA reads TGTGCCAGCAGCGTAGGGAGTGGGGGACTAGCTCGGGAGACCCAGTACTTC. This sequence encodes CASSVGSGGLARETQYF.